A single sample is the source of the 28 T cell receptor beta chains below, sequenced in a study of T cells in Graves' hyperthyroidism and ophthalmopathy. RNA transcripts were the template for amplifying TCR beta CDR3 regions. An initial round of RT-PCR targeting the TCR CDR3 relied on the HTBI primer set. MiXCR, run by TCRdb on the multiplex PCR reads, gives a single entry per CDR3 protein. The sample shows some 500,000 distinct CDR3 sequences, approximately 15% of them seen only once. The sequenced material came from blood. The receptors were gathered from a woman younger than 30 with Graves' hyperthyroidism.

This clonotype was seen many times. V and J are TRBV6-2 or TRBV6-3 and TRBJ2-1; TRBD2 matches 7 bases. The V segment lost 10 bases and the J segment 5 bases; nucleotides outside the gene matches: 8. CDR3 size: 13 residues. From germline, CDR1 is MNHEY and CDR2 SVGEGT. The CDR3 DNA reads as TGTGCCATGGGGGGAGGGCATCACAATGAGCAGTTCTTC. Amino acids: CAMGGGHHNEQFF.

This chain links TRBV5-6 with TRBJ1-4; no reliable D call. The CDR3 totals 17 residues. Germline-derived CDR1 and CDR2 are SGHDT and YYEEEE. V lost 4 bases to trimming and J lost 0 bases, with 16 bases between them. The CDR3 reads CASSVWRVAATNEKLFF. CDR3 coding DNA: TGTGCCAGCAGCGTATGGAGGGTGGCTGCAACTAATGAAAAACTGTTTTTT. Full variable domain (rest looked up from reference TRBV5-6 and TRBJ1-4): DAGVTQSPTHLIKTRGQQVTLRCSPKSGHDTVSWYQQALGQGPQFIFQYYEEEERQRGNFPDRFSGHQFPNYSSELNVNALLLGDSALYLCASSVWRVAATNEKLFFGSGTQLSVL.

This clonotype was seen only a few times. The J gene is TRBJ2-2, the V gene TRBV20-1; 13 positions match TRBD2. Germline CDR1 reads DFQATT; CDR2 reads SNEGSKA (reference sequence). The length of the CDR3 is 15 residues. V lost 5 bases to trimming and J lost 7 bases; unmatched junction nucleotides: 7. CDR3 DNA sequence: TGCAGTGCTCCACTAGCGGGAGGGCCTTACGGGGAGCTGTTTTTT. Its translation: CSAPLAGGPYGELFF.

The table lists this clonotype with many counts. V and J are TRBV10-3 and TRBJ2-5; 11 nucleotides align to TRBD2. J gave up 4 bases and V 8 bases, and 9 bases lay outside the gene matches. Germline-derived CDR1 and CDR2 are ENHRY and SYGVKD. The CDR3 loop spans 15 amino acids. CDR3 DNA sequence: TGTGCCATCGGAACTAGCGGGAGTGGGGGAGAGACCCAGTACTTC. Protein sequence: CAIGTSGSGGETQYF.

The chain carries TRBV19 and TRBJ1-2; 7 bases map to TRBD1. Germline CDR1 reads LNHDA; CDR2 reads SQIVND (reference sequence). V gave up 5 bases and J gave up 4 bases; unmatched junction bases: 7. The CDR3 runs to 14 residues. CDR3 loop: CASSPRQGRYGYTF. CDR3 nucleotides: TGTGCCAGTAGTCCGAGACAGGGACGCTATGGCTACACCTTC. Looking up the rest from reference TRBV19 and TRBJ1-2 gives the full variable domain: DGGITQSPKYLFRKEGQNVTLSCEQNLNHDAMYWYRQDPGQGLRLIYYSQIVNDFQKGDIAEGYSVSREKKESFPLTVTSAQKNPTAFYLCASSPRQGRYGYTFGSGTRLTVV.

This clonotype was detected ten times or more. This chain links TRBV11-3 with TRBJ2-3, with 8 nucleotides matching TRBD1. Germline values: CDR1 SGHNT, CDR2 YENEEA. The CDR3 is 15 amino acids. The V segment lost 4 bases and the J segment 2 bases; nucleotides outside the gene matches: 5. CDR3 region: CASSSTGQVTDTQYF. CDR3 in DNA: TGTGCCAGCAGCTCCACGGGACAGGTCACAGATACGCAGTATTTT.

This clonotype has more than one count but fewer than ten. This rearrangement joins TRBV5-1 to TRBJ2-1; 11 bases match TRBD2. Per the germline V gene, CDR1 is SGHRS and CDR2 is YFSETQ. The CDR3 contains 16 residues. V was pared by 4 bases and J by 5 bases, with 8 bases of the junction left unmatched. The CDR3 spells CASSVSGTSGHNEQFF. CDR3 sequence (DNA): TGCGCCAGCAGCGTTTCCGGGACTAGCGGCCACAATGAGCAGTTCTTC.

This clonotype was recorded many times. The rearrangement links TRBV30 to TRBJ2-1; 13 bases map to TRBD2. This CDR3 has 15 residues. After removal of 0 bases from V and 7 bases from J, the junction contained 3 bases not matched to a gene. Per germline, CDR1 GTSNPN and CDR2 SVGIG (reference sequence). CDR3 in DNA: TGTGCCTGGAGTGTACAACTAGCGGGAGGGAATGAGCAGTTCTTC. Translation: CAWSVQLAGGNEQFF.

This clonotype was detected many times. This chain links TRBV3-1 with TRBJ2-3; no clear D. Germline V gene data show CDR1 as LGHDT and CDR2 as YNNKEL (reference sequence). The CDR3 runs to 16 residues. Trimming cost V 0 bases and J 2 bases, with 12 bases left between them. CDR3: CASSQDPSASTDTQYF. The CDR3 DNA reads as TGTGCCAGCAGCCAAGATCCGAGCGCCTCCACAGATACGCAGTATTTT.

This clonotype was counted at least ten times. This sequence joins TRBV20-1 and TRBJ2-7; D perhaps matches TRBD2 (6 bases). The germline CDR1 and CDR2 sequences are DFQATT and SNEGSKA (reference sequence). The ends were cut back, 0 bases at V and 2 bases at J, with 14 bases in the middle. This CDR3 contains 15 residues. As DNA, the CDR3 is TGCAGTGCTAGAGAAGCCAGCGGAGGGACCTACGAGCAGTACTTC. Translation gives CSAREASGGTYEQYF.

In regard to this clonotype: A much larger clone differs from this one at a single base, so this may be a read error. The gene calls are TRBV7-2 and TRBJ2-2; tentatively, D is TRBD2 (5 bases). This CDR3 has 15 residues. Germline V gives CDR1 SGHTA, CDR2 FQGNSA. CDR3 DNA sequence: TGTGGTGGAACGGGATGGCCACGGAACACCGGGGAGCTGTTTTTT. Its translation: CGGTGWPRNTGELFF.

This clonotype was counted ten times or more. This chain connects TRBV5-1 to TRBJ2-1; TRBD2 agrees at 8 bases. The CDR3 spans 16 residues. The V and J ends lost 1 base and 4 bases, in that order; junction bases with no gene match: 7. Germline assignment: CDR1 SGHRS and CDR2 YFSETQ. In nucleotides, the CDR3 is TGCGCCAGCAGCTTGACAACTAGCGGATTATACAATGAGCAGTTCTTC. It yields the protein CASSLTTSGLYNEQFF.

The chain employs TRBV4-1 and TRBJ2-3; TRBD2 agrees at 16 bases. The CDR3 spans 19 residues. Germline loops: CDR1 MGHRA, CDR2 YSYEKL. V lost 1 base and J lost 3; bases outside the gene matches: 7. CDR3 protein: CASSQAGTSGRAGTDTQYF. The CDR3 region has the DNA TGCGCCAGCAGCCAAGCGGGGACTAGCGGGAGGGCCGGGACAGATACGCAGTATTTT.

This clonotype was recorded many times. This rearrangement joins TRBV3-1 to TRBJ2-5, with 10 nucleotides matching TRBD2. Germline V gene data show CDR1 as LGHDT and CDR2 as YNNKEL (reference sequence). The CDR3 contains 14 residues. V shed 4 bases, J shed 3 bases, and the junction held 2 bases outside the gene matches. The CDR3 nucleotides are TGTGCCAGCAGCCGGGGACTAGCGAAAGAGACCCAGTACTTC. Translation gives CASSRGLAKETQYF.

At least ten counts were recorded for this clonotype. The J gene is TRBJ2-1, the V gene TRBV9; D possibly matches TRBD1 or TRBD2 (5 bases each). V lost 2 bases, J lost 5 bases, and 14 bases lay in between. The CDR3 consists of 15 residues. Germline CDR1 is SGDLS and CDR2 is YYNGEE. CDR3 in amino acids: CASSVWGTSNNEQFF. The CDR3 nucleotides are TGTGCCAGCAGCGTCTGGGGGACGTCAAACAATGAGCAGTTCTTC.

This clonotype has only a few counts. This rearrangement joins TRBV20-1 to TRBJ2-1; unclear D gene. The CDR3 has 16 amino acids. From germline, CDR1 is DFQATT and CDR2 SNEGSKA (reference sequence). V lost 1 base to trimming and J lost 10 bases, with 23 bases between them. The CDR3: CSARAITASSQEEQFF. The CDR3 bases are TGCAGTGCTAGAGCCATCACCGCGTCCAGTCAGGAGGAGCAGTTCTTC.

Ten or more counts support this clonotype. This chain connects TRBV20-1 to TRBJ2-2; 7 positions agree with TRBD1. CDR3 length equals 16 residues. The junction had 9 bases not matched to a gene; V was cut back by 1 base and J by 4 bases. Germline V gene data show CDR1 as DFQATT and CDR2 as SNEGSKA (reference sequence). The CDR3 reads CSARGGQAGATGELFF. CDR3 nucleotide sequence: TGCAGTGCTAGAGGTGGACAGGCCGGGGCCACCGGGGAGCTGTTTTTT.

The table lists this clonotype with many counts. The gene calls are TRBV30 and TRBJ1-6; the match to TRBD1 covers 10 bases. V lost 4 bases, J lost 13 bases, and 10 bases stayed unmatched. The CDR3 extends over 14 amino acids. CDR1 and CDR2 from the germline V gene are GTSNPN and SVGIG (reference sequence). CDR3 nucleotide sequence: TGTGCCTGGAATCTTGACAGGGGGCTTTTCCCCCTCCACTTT. As protein: CAWNLDRGLFPLHF.

This clonotype was recorded many times. The chain combines TRBV5-1 with TRBJ1-1; tentative D call: TRBD1 (5 bases). This CDR3 spans 14 amino acids. Deletions cut 0 bases from V and 7 bases from J, with 13 bases between. Germline V gene sequence: CDR1 SGHRS, CDR2 YFSETQ. The CDR3, as DNA: TGCGCCAGCAGCTTGGACGGGGGTAGTTATGAAGCTTTCTTT. This codes for CASSLDGGSYEAFF.

There are a few counts of this clonotype. The chain couples TRBV4-1 to TRBJ2-1; TRBD2 aligns across 10 bases. Germline loops: CDR1 MGHRA, CDR2 YSYEKL. This CDR3 region has 17 residues. V was clipped by 4 bases and J by 8 bases; unmatched bases: 14. DNA of the CDR3: TGCGCCAGCAGCCTAGGAATCAGCGGGAGGGCCTTGGATGAGCAGTTCTTC. Encoded protein: CASSLGISGRALDEQFF.

V and J are TRBV24-1 and TRBJ2-3; no reliable D call. Germline loops: CDR1 KGHDR, CDR2 SFDVKD. CDR3 length equals 15 residues. Trimming took 9 bases from V and 1 from J, leaving 16 bases between them. This CDR3 is CATAETGGRTDTQYF. CDR3 sequence (DNA): TGTGCCACCGCGGAAACCGGCGGCCGCACAGATACGCAGTATTTT.

This clonotype was counted at least ten times. The V and J genes are TRBV18 and TRBJ1-3; D gene ambiguous. The length of the CDR3 is 15 residues. CDR1 and CDR2 from the germline V gene are KGHSH and LQKENI. Between the trimmed V and J ends, which lost 5 bases and 0 bases, there was a span of 11 bases. DNA for the CDR3: TGTGCCAGCTCATCCGTCCCTAGCTCTGGAAACACCATATATTTT. Protein product: CASSSVPSSGNTIYF.

The rearrangement links TRBV5-6 to TRBJ1-4, with 7 nucleotides matching TRBD1. Germline trimming cut 5 bases from V and 4 bases from J; bases unmatched to any gene: 8. The CDR3 has 15 amino acids. Germline assignment: CDR1 SGHDT and CDR2 YYEEEE. CDR3 bases: TGTGCCAGCAGTCAATGGGACAGCGGTAATGAAAAACTGTTTTTT. Protein product: CASSQWDSGNEKLFF.

The sample holds many counts of this clonotype. The J gene is TRBJ1-1, the V gene TRBV11-2; D is unresolved. V lost 3 bases, J lost 1 base, and 6 bases lay in between. Germline-derived CDR1 and CDR2 are SGHAT and FQNNGV. The CDR3 loop spans 13 amino acids. The CDR3 region is CASSFTPNTEAFF. Here the CDR3 DNA reads TGTGCCAGCAGCTTTACCCCGAACACTGAAGCTTTCTTT.

Of note for this clonotype: A much larger clone lies one base from this, so it may be a read error. The V gene is TRBV18, the J gene TRBJ2-6; TRBD1 matches 7 bases. The CDR3 covers 15 residues. CDR1 is KGHSH and CDR2 is LQKENI in the germline V gene. CDR3 in amino acids: CASSPGVTGAKVLTF. The CDR3 nucleotides are TGTGCCAGCTCACCTGGGGTTACAGGGGCCAAAGTCCTGACTTTC.

The chain combines TRBV25-1 with TRBJ1-3, with D perhaps matching TRBD1 (6 bases). Germline CDR1 and CDR2: MGHDK and SYGVNS. V was pared by 2 bases and J by 0 bases, with 11 bases between. The CDR3 is 16 amino acids. Here the CDR3 DNA reads TGTGCCAGCAGTGAACTCCGGACAGCCTCTGGAAACACCATATATTTT. Residues: CASSELRTASGNTIYF.

Many counts were recorded for this clonotype. The rearrangement joins TRBV7-9 to TRBJ2-1, with 11 bases fitting TRBD1. The V gene end was trimmed by 4 bases and the J gene end by 0 bases; junction bases not matched to a gene: 11. CDR1 is SEHNR and CDR2 is FQNEAQ in the germline V gene (reference sequence). The CDR3 is 19 amino acids. CDR3 sequence reads: CASSSPRTGGRSSYNEQFF. Written as DNA, the CDR3 is TGTGCCAGCAGCTCCCCCCGGACAGGGGGCAGGAGCTCCTACAATGAGCAGTTCTTC. The full variable domain, in which reference TRBV7-9 and TRBJ2-1 provide the parts outside the CDR3, is DTGVSQNPRHKITKRGQNVTFRCDPISEHNRLYWYRQTLGQGPEFLTYFQNEAQLEKSRLLSDRFSAERPKGSFSTLEIQRTEQGDSAMYLCASSSPRTGGRSSYNEQFFGPGTRLTVL.

The V and J genes are TRBV28 and TRBJ1-6; D is ambiguous. Deletions cut 3 bases from V and 10 bases from J, with 19 bases between. Per the germline V gene, CDR1 is MDHEN and CDR2 is SYDVKM. This CDR3 has 16 residues. This chain's CDR3 is CASSLGLVGPSSPLHF. Here the CDR3 DNA reads TGTGCCAGCAGTTTGGGTCTTGTCGGCCCTAGCTCACCCCTCCACTTT.